The present TCR beta chain was sequenced within a study of human T cells and chemical hapten exposure. Study details: Patients, largely female, had alopecia areata, totalis or universalis.

Regarding this clonotype: The antigen remains unidentified.

The V and J ends lost 3 bases and 4 bases, in that order; junction bases with no gene match: 9. Germline CDR1 reads MDHEN; CDR2 reads SYDVKM. CDR3 length: 16 residues. The library gave individual cDNA molecules unique molecular identifiers. TCRdb re-analysed the RACE reads in MiXCR, keeping a single row per CDR3 protein. Found here are 84,000 or so distinct CDR3 sequences, 8.5% of them singletons; the top ten hold 2.5% to 3%. Time point denoted: pre-sensitization, week 0. Indicated treatment: therapeutic diphenylcyclopropenone sensitization with weekly scalp DPC. Before extraction, the whole blood was not fractionated, and total RNA was taken from it. Whole-study findings and limits: Expanded TCRs showed more large CDR3 clusters than pre-sensitization or healthy control sets.

The sample was whole blood, taken in connection with sensitization to the hapten diphenylcyclopropenone (DPC). This chain joins TRBV28 and TRBJ2-3, with 8 bases fitting TRBD2. This clonotype was obtained from a man aged 35 to 55 with alopecia areata. Some clones in this sample may be carry-over from other donors' samples. The CDR3 loop reads CASSFNMPGGPDTQYF. CDR3 DNA sequence: TGTGCCAGCAGTTTTAATATGCCGGGAGGGCCAGATACGCAGTATTTT.